This T cell receptor (beta chain) came from a study of human T cells and chemical hapten exposure. Study details: The patients were mostly female; they had alopecia areata, totalis or universalis. Small volume differences among pooled libraries mainly caused per-sample TCR yield variation.

Each CDR3 protein gets one entry after TCRdb re-called the RACE reads with MiXCR. Among under 400,000 distinct CDR3 sequences listed, about 5.1% were seen once. Time point denoted: pre-sensitization, week 0. The treatment was: therapeutic diphenylcyclopropenone sensitization with weekly scalp DPC. This clonotype has a count of ten or more. The length of the CDR3 is 16 residues. V lost 5 bases to trimming and J lost 0 bases, with 14 bases between them. This TCR came from a woman aged 45-60 years with alopecia areata. Some clones in this sample may be carry-over from other donors' samples. V usage is TRBV12-3 or TRBV12-4 and J usage is TRBJ1-3; D unresolved. Sequenced material: whole blood, taken in connection with sensitization to the hapten diphenylcyclopropenone (DPC). The CDR3 is CASSPGLVSSGNTIYF. In DNA, the CDR3 is TGTGCCAGCAGTCCCGGACTCGTGTCCTCTGGAAACACCATATATTTT.